The next 15 T cell receptor beta chains were all read from a single sample in a study of CD8 T cells in ankylosing spondylitis. Study-wide results and caveats: A TCR beta motif of seven or eight highly homologous variants appeared characteristic of ankylosing spondylitis blood.

Antigen specificity for these receptors is unknown. TCRdb re-called the 5' RACE reads through MiXCR, storing one row per CDR3 protein. In the table there are about 330,000 distinct CDR3 sequences, less than 10% of which are singletons. The sequencing input was blood, either unsorted or a sorted T cell fraction (not recorded which). The receptors come from a male donor with ankylosing spondylitis.

This clonotype was recorded a few times. The chain employs TRBV29-1 and TRBJ1-3; D remains unclear. V dropped 2 bases and J dropped 4 bases, with 18 bases sitting between them. Per the germline V gene, CDR1 is SQVTM and CDR2 is ANQGSEA. The CDR3 length is 16 residues. This CDR3 reads CSVEPPPSLSGNTIYF. DNA for the CDR3: TGCAGCGTTGAACCCCCCCCCAGTCTCTCCGGAAACACCATATATTTT.

In its sample, this clonotype was seen many times. The chain recombines TRBV6-1 with TRBJ1-6; unclear D gene. The CDR3 has 13 residues. Germline CDR1 is MNHNS and CDR2 is SASEGT. V was shortened by 1 base and J by 7 bases, with 5 bases between the two germline ends. Here the CDR3 reads CASSEGRNSPLHF. The CDR3, as DNA: TGTGCCAGCAGTGAAGGGAGAAATTCACCCCTCCACTTT.

This clonotype was observed a few times. The V gene is TRBV29-1, the J gene TRBJ1-1; unclear D gene. Germline CDR1 SQVTM, CDR2 ANQGSEA. Trimming took off 3 bases at V and 1 base at J, with 6 bases between the two ends. This CDR3 is 12 amino acids long. CDR3 coding DNA: TGCAGCGTTGAGTCGGCGAACACTGAAGCTTTCTTT. It specifies CSVESANTEAFF. Drawing the rest from reference TRBV29-1 and TRBJ1-1, the complete variable domain is SAVISQKPSRDICQRGTSLTIQCQVDSQVTMMFWYRQQPGQSLTLIATANQGSEATYESGFVIDKFPISRPNLTFSTLTVSNMSPEDSSIYLCSVESANTEAFFGQGTRLTVV.

The chain links TRBV3-1 to TRBJ2-1; TRBD2 is a possible D gene (6 bases). The germline V and J ends were trimmed by 0 bases and 10 bases, with 16 bases remaining between them. This CDR3 comprises 15 residues. The germline CDR1 and CDR2 sequences are LGHDT and YNNKEL (reference sequence). The CDR3 is CASSQDVAAPLEQFF. The CDR3 DNA reads TGTGCCAGCAGCCAAGACGTAGCGGCCCCACTGGAGCAGTTCTTC.

The chain carries TRBV5-1 and TRBJ2-7, with TRBD2 identical over 8 bases. The CDR3 covers 15 residues. The V gene end was trimmed by 1 base and the J gene end by 2 bases; junction bases not matched to a gene: 5. Germline CDR1 reads SGHRS; CDR2 reads YFSETQ. DNA for the CDR3: TGCGCCAGCAGCTTGACCTGGACTAGCACCTACGAGCAGTACTTC. Translation gives CASSLTWTSTYEQYF. Full variable domain (rest looked up from reference TRBV5-1 and TRBJ2-7): KAGVTQTPRYLIKTRGQQVTLSCSPISGHRSVSWYQQTPGQGLQFLFEYFSETQRNKGNFPGRFSGRQFSNSRSEMNVSTLELGDSALYLCASSLTWTSTYEQYFGPGTRLTVT.

The chain is built from TRBV6-1 and TRBJ1-6; 9 bases are a match to TRBD1. This CDR3 contains 15 residues. V gave up 6 bases and J gave up 9 bases; unmatched junction bases: 9. Germline CDR1 is MNHNS and CDR2 is SASEGT. The CDR3 is CASRDRDRVTSPLHF. The CDR3 nucleotides read TGTGCCAGCAGGGACAGGGACAGGGTAACTTCACCCCTCCACTTT.

This clonotype was counted only a few times. The V gene is TRBV10-3, the J gene TRBJ2-1; 8 bases match TRBD2. This CDR3 comprises 18 residues. Germline V gene sequence: CDR1 ENHRY, CDR2 SYGVKD. V shed 8 bases, J shed 5 bases, and the junction held 20 bases outside the gene matches. The CDR3 protein is CAIAVRGSGIAVNNEQFF. CDR3 DNA: TGTGCCATCGCTGTGCGTGGTAGCGGGATCGCAGTTAACAATGAGCAGTTCTTC.

V usage is TRBV10-3 and J usage is TRBJ2-2, with TRBD2 identical over 7 bases. V was clipped by 2 bases and J by 4 bases; unmatched bases: 4. Germline CDR1 reads ENHRY; CDR2 reads SYGVKD. CDR3 length: 15 amino acids. CDR3 loop: CAISERGSGTGELFF. The CDR3 DNA sequence: TGTGCCATCAGTGAGCGCGGGAGCGGCACCGGGGAGCTGTTTTTT.

The CDR3 DNA sequence: TGCGCCAGCAAAGGAGGCGGGAGGTCAGATACGCAGTATTTT. This sequence encodes CASKGGGRSDTQYF. V is TRBV5-1 and J is TRBJ2-3, with 8 positions matching TRBD2. Germline CDR1 is SGHRS and CDR2 is YFSETQ. The CDR3 has 14 amino acids. Trimming at V came to 6 bases and at J to 4 bases, leaving 7 bases not matched to a gene.

This clonotype was counted many times. V usage is TRBV5-1 and J usage is TRBJ2-3; D is possibly TRBD2 (6 bases). The CDR3 is 16 amino acids. Germline loops: CDR1 SGHRS, CDR2 YFSETQ. The V end was cut by 0 bases, the J end by 0 bases, with 11 bases between. The DNA for the CDR3 is TGCGCCAGCAGCTTGGGGGCAGGGACTAGCACAGATACGCAGTATTTT. It codes for CASSLGAGTSTDTQYF.

This clonotype has more than one count but fewer than ten. This chain connects TRBV7-3 to TRBJ2-2; D may correspond to TRBD1 or TRBD2 (5 bases each). V was cut by 5 bases and J by 6 bases, with 10 bases left in between. Germline loops: CDR1 SGHTA, CDR2 FQGTGA. The CDR3 spans 13 residues. CDR3 bases: TGTGCCAGCAGCGACCGGGGACCCGGGGAGCTGTTTTTT. Amino acids: CASSDRGPGELFF.

The chain recombines TRBV12-5 with TRBJ1-1; no reliable D call. The CDR3 is made up of 14 amino acids. V lost 0 bases and J 1 base, leaving 6 bases between the germline ends. Germline loops: CDR1 LGHNT, CDR2 FRNRAP. The CDR3 sequence is CASGLVLGNTEAFF. Written as DNA, the CDR3 is TGTGCTAGTGGTTTGGTACTAGGGAACACTGAAGCTTTCTTT.

This clonotype was observed a few times. V gene TRBV18 combines with J gene TRBJ2-2; the D call may be TRBD1 or TRBD2 (5 bases each). The CDR3 loop spans 17 amino acids. The V gene's germline CDR1 is KGHSH and CDR2 LQKENI. Trimming removed 3 bases from V and 3 bases from J, with 17 bases in between. The CDR3 coding sequence is TGTGCCAGCTCACCCGAACTTCCGGGGACGGACACCGGGGAGCTGTTTTTT. Residues: CASSPELPGTDTGELFF.

This clonotype was counted between two and nine times. J is TRBJ2-4 and V is TRBV5-6; D uncertain. There are 14 residues in the CDR3. From germline, CDR1 is SGHDT and CDR2 YYEEEE. V was trimmed by 0 bases and J by 3 bases, leaving 7 bases between them. The CDR3 is CASSLATVKNIQYF. DNA of the CDR3: TGTGCCAGCAGCTTGGCAACAGTCAAAAACATTCAGTACTTC.

This clonotype showed up just a few times. V gene TRBV6-2 or TRBV6-3 combines with J gene TRBJ2-1; 10 bases fit TRBD1. V shed 6 bases and J 7 bases; nucleotides not matched to a gene: 0. CDR3 length equals 12 residues. In germline, CDR1 is MNHEY, CDR2 SVGEGT. The CDR3 DNA is TGTGCCAGCAGGGACAGGGGGAATGAGCAGTTCTTC. This codes for CASRDRGNEQFF.